These T cell receptor beta chains were read from a single sample in a study of control samples from healthy donors and cancer patients. TCRdb keeps only in-frame clones here, not all; method: immunoSEQ multiplex PCR. Found here are about 160,000 clones, around 95% of them singletons; the top ten hold over 4%. Sequencing was performed on blood. Receptor source: a woman in her sixties or seventies in good health. The CDR3 runs from the conserved cysteine through the conserved F or W. Each record gives: clone size, V gene, J gene, D gene, CDR3 DNA, CDR3 protein. The D gene is left open where the match is weak. Not every row has a clone size; where given, it reads once, few, many or a size class.

size: .; V: TRBV18; J: TRBJ1-5; D: TRBD1; DNA: TGTGCCAGCTCACGGACAGGAGACAATCAGCCCCAGCATTTT; CDR3: CASSRTGDNQPQHF
size: .; V: TRBV28; J: TRBJ1-1; D: TRBD1; DNA: TGTGCCAGCAGCCCACAGGGGGCGGAGGAAGCTTTCTTT; CDR3: CASSPQGAEEAFF
size: .; V: TRBV20-1; J: TRBJ1-2; D: .; DNA: TGCAGTGCTAGGGGCTACACCTTC; CDR3: CSARGYTF
size: .; V: TRBV25-1; J: TRBJ1-2; D: .; DNA: TGTGCCAGCAGCCCCTCAGACCATTTTTATGGCTACACCTTC; CDR3: CASSPSDHFYGYTF
size: .; V: TRBV9; J: TRBJ1-3; D: .; DNA: TGTGCCAGCAGCGTAGAAGGCAGCCGTGGAAACACCATATATTTT; CDR3: CASSVEGSRGNTIYF
size: .; V: TRBV18; J: TRBJ2-5; D: .; DNA: TGTGCCAGCTCACCACTTCCCAGGGGAGAGACCCAGTACTTC; CDR3: CASSPLPRGETQYF
size: few; V: TRBV7-9; J: TRBJ2-7; D: .; DNA: TGTGCCAGCAGCTTAGTTGGGACCTACGAGCAGTACTTC; CDR3: CASSLVGTYEQYF
size: .; V: TRBV11-2; J: TRBJ1-5; D: .; DNA: TGTGCCAGCAGCCTAAGGTTGGGGAACAATCGTCAGCCCCAGCATTTT; CDR3: CASSLRLGNNRQPQHF
size: once; V: TRBV7-6; J: TRBJ1-3; D: .; DNA: TGTGCCAGCAGCCCCCGGGTGGGGGCTGGAAACACCATATATTTT; CDR3: CASSPRVGAGNTIYF
size: .; V: TRBV3-1/TRBV3-2; J: TRBJ1-2; D: TRBD1; DNA: TGTGCCAGCAGTTCCCAGGGGGCCCCAAGTGGCTACACCTTC; CDR3: CASSSQGAPSGYTF
size: .; V: TRBV6-2/TRBV6-3; J: TRBJ1-1; D: TRBD1; DNA: TGTGCCAGCAGTTCCCCGGGACAGGGAAGGAACACTGAAGCTTTCTTT; CDR3: CASSSPGQGRNTEAFF
size: .; V: TRBV6-5; J: TRBJ1-5; D: .; DNA: TGTGCCAGCAGTTACCGGGGGAAAAATCAGCCCCAGCATTTT; CDR3: CASSYRGKNQPQHF
size: .; V: TRBV13; J: TRBJ1-3; D: .; DNA: TGTGCCAGCAGCCCTATAAGGGGTTACGGAAACACCATATATTTT; CDR3: CASSPIRGYGNTIYF
size: once; V: TRBV5-6; J: TRBJ1-5; D: TRBD1; DNA: TGTGCCAGCAGCCTCGCACGGGACAGGTATAGCAATCAGCCCCAGCATTTT; CDR3: CASSLARDRYSNQPQHF